The 26 T cell receptor beta chains below come from one sample, sequenced in a study of blood T cell repertoires in COVID-19. Clones were read by immunoSEQ multiplex PCR, and TCRdb kept only the in-frame ones, dropping some. The sample comprises approximately 180,000 clones, about four fifths of which are singletons, and less than 15% rests with the top ten. Material: peripheral blood. The receptor set was obtained from a woman of 80 years or more with COVID-19, enrolled during active disease.

This sequence joins TRBV27 and TRBJ1-4; D might be TRBD1 (6 bases). The CDR3 length is 16 residues. Trimming took 0 bases from V and 6 from J, leaving 14 bases between them. Germline V gives CDR1 MNHEY, CDR2 SMNVEV (reference sequence). CDR3 sequence: CASSLSRGGRDEKLFF. As DNA, the CDR3 is TGTGCCAGCAGTTTATCGCGTGGGGGCAGGGATGAAAAACTGTTTTTT.

The J gene is TRBJ2-3, the V gene TRBV27; 7 nucleotides line up with TRBD1. The V and J ends lost 4 bases and 2 bases, in that order; junction bases with no gene match: 3. Germline CDR1 reads MNHEY; CDR2 reads SMNVEV (reference sequence). The CDR3 is made up of 14 amino acids. The CDR3 sequence is CASSYRGTTDTQYF. For the CDR3, the DNA is TGTGCCAGCAGTTACAGGGGTACCACAGATACGCAGTATTTT.

The chain couples TRBV6-5 to TRBJ2-1; D call uncertain. CDR1 is MNHEY and CDR2 is SVGAGI in the germline V gene. This CDR3 is built from 14 residues. Trimming took 4 bases from V and 1 from J, leaving 8 bases between them. The CDR3 DNA is TGTGCCAGCAGTTTCCTAGATTCCTACAATGAGCAGTTCTTC. The encoded protein is CASSFLDSYNEQFF.

V gene TRBV6-6 combines with J gene TRBJ2-3; 7 bases map to TRBD2. This CDR3 has 14 residues. CDR1 MNHNY and CDR2 SVGAGI come from the germline V gene (reference sequence). V lost 6 bases to trimming and J lost 8 bases; unmatched junction nucleotides: 11. The DNA of the CDR3 is TGTGCCAGCAGCCGCTATAAGGGAGGGTCTACGCAGTATTTT. Protein: CASSRYKGGSTQYF.

The V call is TRBV4-1, the J call TRBJ1-1; 8 nucleotides match TRBD1. Germline values: CDR1 MGHRA, CDR2 YSYEKL. CDR3 length: 15 residues. Trimming cost V 1 base and J 0 bases; bases outside gene matches: 1. CDR3 nucleotides: TGCGCCAGCAGCCAAGGGACAGGGATGAACACTGAAGCTTTCTTT. This translates into CASSQGTGMNTEAFF.

The J gene is TRBJ1-5, the V gene TRBV28, with D unclear. Trimming left V 2 bases short and J 15 bases short, with 5 bases between. The CDR3 loop spans 9 amino acids. Germline V gene sequence: CDR1 MDHEN, CDR2 SYDVKM. The CDR3 protein is CASSLRGHF. The CDR3 region has the DNA TGTGCCAGCAGTTTAAGAGGGCATTTT.

This chain uses TRBV6-2 or TRBV6-3 with TRBJ1-2; no clear D gene. Germline CDR1 reads MNHEY; CDR2 reads SVGEGT. The V gene lost 1 base and the J gene lost 2 bases, with 5 bases spanning the gap. The length of the CDR3 is 13 residues. The CDR3 region is CASSYWQNYGYTF. CDR3 nucleotide sequence: TGTGCCAGCAGTTACTGGCAGAACTATGGCTACACCTTC.

The J gene is TRBJ2-2, the V gene TRBV28, with TRBD2 identical over 10 bases. The germline gives CDR1 MDHEN, CDR2 SYDVKM. Trimming at V came to 0 bases and at J to 1 base, leaving 5 bases not matched to a gene. CDR3 length equals 18 residues. The chain's CDR3 is CASSLWKTSGKNTGELFF. The CDR3 DNA follows: TGTGCCAGCAGTTTATGGAAAACTAGCGGGAAGAACACCGGGGAGCTGTTTTTT.

This clone has a single count. This sequence joins TRBV5-1 and TRBJ2-1; 7 bases line up with TRBD1. After removal of 5 bases from V and 5 bases from J, the junction contained 7 bases not matched to a gene. The germline gives CDR1 SGHRS, CDR2 YFSETQ. This CDR3 has 14 residues. The CDR3 DNA follows: TGCGCCAGCAGTCCGGGACAGCCTAACAATGAGCAGTTCTTC. The encoded protein is CASSPGQPNNEQFF. Based on the CDR3 plus reference TRBV5-1 and TRBJ2-1, the full variable domain is KAGVTQTPRYLIKTRGQQVTLSCSPISGHRSVSWYQQTPGQGLQFLFEYFSETQRNKGNFPGRFSGRQFSNSRSEMNVSTLELGDSALYLCASSPGQPNNEQFFGPGTRLTVL.

CDR3 nucleotide sequence: TGTGCCAGCAGCAAGATACAGGGGGCGGGTGCTTTCTTT. Amino acid sequence: CASSKIQGAGAFF. V and J are TRBV6-5 and TRBJ1-1; TRBD1 aligns across 9 bases. The V gene's germline CDR1 is MNHEY and CDR2 SVGAGI. CDR3 length equals 13 residues. Trimming at V came to 6 bases and at J to 11 bases, leaving 10 bases not matched to a gene.

This clone was seen only a few times. The CDR3, as DNA: TGTGCCAACTTGGGGCGGATAATTAGCTACGAGCAGTACTTC. Translated, it gives CANLGRIISYEQYF. The chain recombines TRBV9 with TRBJ2-7, with TRBD1 as a possible D gene (5 bases). V was clipped by 9 bases and J by 3 bases, with 19 bases between them. CDR1 and CDR2 (germline): SGDLS, YYNGEE. The CDR3 consists of 14 residues. The complete variable domain, with remaining parts taken from reference TRBV9 and TRBJ2-7, reads DSGVTQTPKHLITATGQRVTLRCSPRSGDLSVYWYQQSLDQGLQFLIQYYNGEERAKGNILERFSAQQFPDLHSELNLSSLELGDSALYFCANLGRIISYEQYFGPGTRLTVT.

This chain links TRBV28 with TRBJ2-5, with TRBD2 matching over 8 bases. The V gene's germline CDR1 is MDHEN and CDR2 SYDVKM. There are 15 residues in the CDR3. V trimming: 5 bases; J trimming: 7 bases; junction bases outside the gene matches: 12. CDR3 in amino acids: CASSRPGLEVGTQYF. DNA of the CDR3: TGTGCCAGCAGTCGCCCGGGACTAGAGGTTGGGACCCAGTACTTC.

The V and J genes are TRBV28 and TRBJ2-7; 7 bases fit TRBD1. CDR1 and CDR2 (germline): MDHEN, SYDVKM. V lost 6 bases to trimming and J lost 3 bases; unmatched junction nucleotides: 8. This CDR3 spans 14 amino acids. CDR3 residues: CASSLQGYNYEQYF. CDR3 DNA: TGTGCCAGCAGCTTACAGGGGTACAACTACGAGCAGTACTTC.

V and J are TRBV2 and TRBJ1-2; D possibly corresponds to TRBD1 (6 bases). The germline V gene has CDR1 SNHLY and CDR2 FYNNEI. The CDR3 runs to 13 residues. The ends were cut back, 6 bases at V and 4 bases at J, with 12 bases in the middle. In DNA form, the CDR3 reads TGTGCCAGCAGATACAGGGTGGGCTATGGCTACACCTTC. Amino acids: CASRYRVGYGYTF.

The chain links TRBV7-6 to TRBJ2-3, with 9 bases identical to TRBD2. This CDR3 is 19 amino acids long. V was pared by 0 bases and J by 2 bases, with 12 bases of the junction left unmatched. The germline gives CDR1 SGHVS, CDR2 FNYEAQ. The CDR3 is CASSLALASGVEFTDTQYF. In nucleotides, the CDR3 is TGTGCCAGCAGCTTAGCGTTGGCTAGCGGGGTGGAATTCACAGATACGCAGTATTTT.

This clone was recorded only once. V is TRBV5-5 and J is TRBJ2-2; 12 positions match TRBD2. Germline CDR1 SGHKS, CDR2 YYEKEE (reference sequence). CDR3 length: 16 residues. The junction had 3 bases not matched to a gene; V was cut back by 0 bases and J by 6 bases. This chain's CDR3 is CASSLGLAGVAGELFF. In DNA form, the CDR3 reads TGTGCCAGCAGCTTGGGACTAGCGGGAGTTGCCGGGGAGCTGTTTTTT. Looking up the rest from reference TRBV5-5 and TRBJ2-2 gives the full variable domain: DAGVTQSPTHLIKTRGQQVTLRCSPISGHKSVSWYQQVLGQGPQFIFQYYEKEERGRGNFPDRFSARQFPNYSSELNVNALLLGDSALYLCASSLGLAGVAGELFFGEGSRLTVL.

The chain combines TRBV24-1 with TRBJ2-5; possibly TRBD2 for D (6 bases). CDR1 KGHDR and CDR2 SFDVKD come from the germline V gene. The CDR3 totals 14 residues. V shed 1 base and J shed 5 bases, with 10 bases lying between them. The CDR3 nucleotides read TGTGCCACCAGTGATTTCGGGGGAACGGAGACCCAGTACTTC. Translating gives CATSDFGGTETQYF.

This clone was counted a few times. The V gene is TRBV11-3, the J gene TRBJ1-4; 10 bases line up with TRBD1. This CDR3 is 14 amino acids long. Germline-derived CDR1 and CDR2 are SGHNT and YENEEA. V lost 5 bases to trimming and J lost 7 bases; unmatched junction nucleotides: 4. CDR3: CASSRQGAGEKLFF. The CDR3 DNA reads TGTGCCAGCAGCCGACAGGGGGCTGGTGAAAAACTGTTTTTT.

The chain joins TRBV3-1 (or the pseudogene TRBV3-2) to TRBJ2-3; TRBD2 aligns across 9 bases. Germline V gene data show CDR1 as LGHDT and CDR2 as YNNKEL (reference sequence). V trimming: 3 bases; J trimming: 4 bases; junction bases outside the gene matches: 8. The CDR3 covers 16 residues. This CDR3 reads CASSQSLAGWADTQYF. CDR3 nucleotide sequence: TGTGCCAGCAGCCAGTCGCTAGCGGGGTGGGCAGATACGCAGTATTTT.

This chain links TRBV24-1 with TRBJ2-4; TRBD2 is a possible D gene (5 bases). Trimming pared 4 bases from V and 0 bases from J, leaving 12 bases between. Germline lookup yields CDR1 KGHDR and CDR2 SFDVKD. The CDR3 covers 16 residues. The CDR3 protein is CATSDHARGAKNIQYF. In DNA form, the CDR3 reads TGTGCCACCAGTGACCATGCCCGGGGAGCCAAAAACATTCAGTACTTC.

Comment on this clone: A much larger clonotype is one base distant, so this may be a read error. This chain links TRBV11-1 with TRBJ1-1; D ambiguous. The CDR3 extends over 12 amino acids. The germline V and J ends were trimmed by 5 bases and 1 base, with 5 bases remaining between them. The germline V gene has CDR1 SGHAT and CDR2 FQDESV (reference sequence). The CDR3 region is CASSPGNTEAFF. The DNA for the CDR3 is TGTGCCAGCAGCCCGGGGAACACTGAAGCTTTCTTT.

The rearrangement uses TRBV29-1 and TRBJ2-3; no reliable D call. CDR3 size: 13 residues. Trimming took off 1 base at V and 1 base at J, with 6 bases between the two ends. Germline V CDR1 and CDR2: SQVTM, ANQGSEA. CDR3 sequence (DNA): TGCAGCGTTGAAGTGCAGGGCACAGATACGCAGTATTTT. It encodes CSVEVQGTDTQYF.

This clone came up a few times. V gene TRBV7-2 combines with J gene TRBJ2-2, with 9 positions matching TRBD2. V was pared by 5 bases and J by 8 bases, with 9 bases of the junction left unmatched. CDR1 and CDR2 from the germline V gene are SGHTA and FQGNSA. This CDR3 region has 15 residues. The CDR3 loop is CASSPAAGGKGELFF. The DNA for the CDR3 is TGTGCCAGCAGCCCCGCAGCGGGGGGTAAGGGGGAGCTGTTTTTT.

CDR3 in amino acids: CASSLRTGAYEQYF. As DNA, the CDR3 is TGCGCCAGCAGCCTGAGGACAGGGGCTTACGAGCAGTACTTC. The V gene is TRBV5-1, the J gene TRBJ2-7; TRBD1 aligns across 9 bases. This CDR3 contains 14 residues. Germline-derived CDR1 and CDR2 are SGHRS and YFSETQ. V shed 4 bases and J 4 bases; nucleotides not matched to a gene: 6.

The chain uses TRBV27 and TRBJ2-2; the match to TRBD2 covers 12 bases. The germline CDR1 and CDR2 sequences are MNHEY and SMNVEV (reference sequence). V gave up 5 bases and J gave up 2 bases; unmatched junction bases: 12. The CDR3 totals 19 residues. The DNA of the CDR3 is TGTGCCAGCAGTCCCGGACCGGGACTAGCGGGTTATAACACCGGGGAGCTGTTTTTT. It specifies CASSPGPGLAGYNTGELFF.

This rearrangement joins TRBV3-1 (or the pseudogene TRBV3-2) to TRBJ1-2, with TRBD1 as a possible D gene (5 bases). The V end was cut by 0 bases, the J end by 7 bases, with 15 bases between. The CDR3 contains 15 residues. CDR1 LGHDT and CDR2 YNNKEL come from the germline V gene (reference sequence). CDR3 DNA sequence: TGTGCCAGCAGCCAAGATTTTGCGGGGGTTGGTGGCTACACCTTC. Translation gives CASSQDFAGVGGYTF.